This note documents a single TCR beta chain sequence. Within the sample, other DNA sequences also encode this same CDR3. The V and J ends lost 3 bases and 3 bases respectively, with 8 bases between them. The CDR3 is made up of 13 amino acids. Looked up from germline, CDR1 is LNHDA and CDR2 is SQIVND (reference sequence). Authors' methods: Nucleated cell number was recorded as an estimate derived from reference gene primer amplification. This table comes from immunoSEQ multiplex PCR, and its TCRdb copy is limited to in-frame clones, with some not included. V and J calls and clone size follow that table, whereas D and trimming were derived from the DNA. The sample yields roughly 110,000 clones, about 80% seen once. The sample is drawn from a study of blood T cell repertoires in COVID-19. On the study more broadly: From T cells, B-cell-depleted T cells, or PBMCs came the material, which was cDNA or gDNA.

The chain uses TRBV19 and TRBJ1-1; no clear D. The origin of this receptor is a man aged 70 or older with acute or convalescent COVID-19. The sample consisted of peripheral blood. The CDR3 reads CASSITVYTEAFF. For the CDR3, the DNA is TGTGCCAGTAGTATTACGGTTTACACTGAAGCTTTCTTT.